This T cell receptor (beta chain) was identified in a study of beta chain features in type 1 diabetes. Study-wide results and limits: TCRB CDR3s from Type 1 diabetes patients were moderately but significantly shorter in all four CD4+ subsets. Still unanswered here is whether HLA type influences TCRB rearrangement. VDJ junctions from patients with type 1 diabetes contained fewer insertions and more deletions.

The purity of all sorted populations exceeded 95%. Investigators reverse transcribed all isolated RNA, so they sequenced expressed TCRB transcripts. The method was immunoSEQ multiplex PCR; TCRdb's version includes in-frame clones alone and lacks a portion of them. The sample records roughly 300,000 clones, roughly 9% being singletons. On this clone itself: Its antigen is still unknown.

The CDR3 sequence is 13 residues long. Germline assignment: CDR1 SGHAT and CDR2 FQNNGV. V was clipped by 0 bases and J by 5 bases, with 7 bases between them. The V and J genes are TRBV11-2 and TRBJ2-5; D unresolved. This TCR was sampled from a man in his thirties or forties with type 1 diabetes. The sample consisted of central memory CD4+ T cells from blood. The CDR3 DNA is TGTGCCAGCAGCTTAGATTCCCGGGAGACCCAGTACTTC. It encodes CASSLDSRETQYF.